These T cell receptor beta chains were read from a single sample in a study of cytomegalovirus exposure and HLA in healthy donors. Profiling relied on immunoSEQ multiplex PCR, and the TCRdb table lists in-frame clones only, not all of them. Among 75,000 to 100,000 clones listed, under 85% were seen once. The material sequenced was PBMCs. All receptors come from a woman in her sixties or seventies in good health and CMV-seropositive. Both conserved end residues are part of each CDR3. A D gene is named only where the DNA matches it firmly. Where a row states a size, it is once, few, many or the class of an expanded clone; other rows omit it.

>TRBD1|14|TRBV7-3|TRBJ1-1|NA
TGTGCCAGCAGCTTAATGGACAGGGGAACTGAAGCTTTCTTT
CASSLMDRGTEAFF
>TRBD2|16|TRBV14|TRBJ2-2|NA
TGTGCCAGCAGCCAGGGGACTAGCGGGAGGACCGGGGAGCTGTTTTTT
CASSQGTSGRTGELFF
>NA|13|TRBV18|TRBJ2-5|NA
TGTGCCAGCTCTCCCGACACTCAAGAGACCCAGTACTTC
CASSPDTQETQYF
>NA|13|TRBV5-1|TRBJ2-3|NA
TGCGCCAGTACCACAGGGATCCCAGATACGCAGTATTTT
CASTTGIPDTQYF
>TRBD2|15|TRBV7-3|TRBJ2-1|NA
TGTGCCAGCAGCTTAGGCGGGGGGGATTACAATGAGCAGTTCTTC
CASSLGGGDYNEQFF
>NA|17|TRBV7-3|TRBJ2-2|NA
TGTGCCAGCAGCTTAATTGCGGGAAAAACGAACACCGGGGAGCTGTTTTTT
CASSLIAGKTNTGELFF
>NA|13|TRBV2|TRBJ2-1|NA
TGTGCCAGCAGTGAGTCCAGGATGTATGAGCAGTTCTTC
CASSESRMYEQFF
>NA|13|TRBV4-2|TRBJ2-7|few
TGTGCCAGCAGCCAAGATCAACAGGGCAAGCAGTACTTC
CASSQDQQGKQYF
>NA|14|TRBV19|TRBJ2-3|NA
TGTGCCAGTAGTATAGTGTGGGCGCAAGATACGCAGTATTTT
CASSIVWAQDTQYF
>TRBD2|13|TRBV28|TRBJ2-1|NA
TGTGCCGCCAACACGGGGGGCTACAATGAGCAGTTCTTC
CAANTGGYNEQFF
>TRBD1|14|TRBV5-8|TRBJ1-2|NA
TGTGCCAGCAGCTCCGGGACAGGGGGCTATGGCTACACCTTC
CASSSGTGGYGYTF
>NA|16|TRBV19|TRBJ2-4|few
TGTGCCAGTAGTATCGAGGCAGGGATGGCCAAAAACATTCAGTACTTC
CASSIEAGMAKNIQYF
>TRBD1|19|TRBV5-1|TRBJ1-2|few
TGCGCCAGCAGCTTGGTTCCCGACAGCCAGGGGGCCGGTCAGTATGGCTACACCTTC
CASSLVPDSQGAGQYGYTF
>TRBD1|15|TRBV5-1|TRBJ1-2|NA
TGCGCCAGCAGCCAAGGGACAGGGGGCAACTATGGCTACACCTTC
CASSQGTGGNYGYTF